These T cell receptor beta chains were read from a single sample in a study of identical twins. TCRdb itself ran the 5' RACE reads through MiXCR, one entry per CDR3 protein. The sample lists about 200,000 distinct CDR3 sequences; about a tenth were seen once. The sequencing input was memory (CD45RO+) T cells sorted from blood. The source is a woman between 18 and 29 years old in good health. The CDR3 runs from the conserved cysteine through the conserved F or W. The D gene is left open where the match is weak. Clone size is stated in some rows and not others, as once, few, many or a class when expanded.

J gene	V gene	D gene	clone size	CDR3 DNA	CDR3 protein
TRBJ1-2	TRBV6-5	.	.	.	CASRGNWGSGTF
TRBJ2-3	TRBV7-2	TRBD2	.	TGTGCCAGCAGCTCCCTTCGGCTAGCGGGAGGGTCAGATACGCAGTATTTT	CASSSLRLAGGSDTQYF
TRBJ2-2	TRBV30	.	many	TGTGCCTGGAGTGGGGCAGGGGAGGACACCGGGGAGCTGTTTTTT	CAWSGAGEDTGELFF
TRBJ1-5	TRBV12-3/TRBV12-4	TRBD1	few	TGTGCCAGCAGAAACACTTACGGGACAGGGTACAATCAGCCCCAGCATTTT	CASRNTYGTGYNQPQHF
TRBJ2-1	TRBV29-1	.	many	TGCAGCGTTGACACGCCCTGGACCTACAATGAGCAGTTCTTC	CSVDTPWTYNEQFF
TRBJ2-1	TRBV3-1	.	few	TGTGCCAGCAGCCTCAGTCAGGTAAAGTTCTTC	CASSLSQVKFF
TRBJ1-2	TRBV20-1	TRBD1	many	TGCAGCGTCGGGACAGCCAACTATGGCTACACCTTC	CSVGTANYGYTF
TRBJ2-7	TRBV27	.	few	TGTGCCAGCAAGGGCGGGAACTCCTACGAGCAGTACTTC	CASKGGNSYEQYF
TRBJ2-1	TRBV29-1	TRBD2	.	TGCAGCGTTGAAATAGCGGGGAGGGCCTTTGGGTGGAATGAGCAGTTCTTC	CSVEIAGRAFGWNEQFF
TRBJ2-1	TRBV29-1	.	many	TGCAGCGTTGCGGGGGCGACTAGCAAGAATGAGCAGTTCTTC	CSVAGATSKNEQFF